This is a list of T cell receptor beta chains from one sample in a study of T-cell memory formation after mild COVID-19. TCRdb re-called the 5' RACE reads with MiXCR, one entry per CDR3 protein. This table holds some 180,000 distinct CDR3 sequences, less than 20% found once. The sample was PBMCs or a T cell subset sorted from them (not recorded which). Receptors were obtained from a man aged 18 to 30 who had mild COVID-19 (a few samples of this study predate the infection). Cell type and time point are not known. Each CDR3 is given with its conserved first and last residue. The D gene is left open where the match is weak. The size field is filled for only some rows; it gives once, few, many or a size class.

j_gene: TRBJ2-5
abundance: few
v_gene: TRBV5-1
d_gene: .
CDR3aa: CASSLENREETQYF
CDR3nt: TGCGCCAGCAGCTTGGAGAACAGGGAAGAGACCCAGTACTTC

j_gene: TRBJ2-7
abundance: .
v_gene: TRBV12-3/TRBV12-4
d_gene: .
CDR3aa: CASSFRGTGHYEQYF
CDR3nt: TGTGCCAGCAGTTTCCGTGGCACAGGGCACTACGAGCAGTACTTC

j_gene: TRBJ1-2
abundance: few
v_gene: TRBV5-1
d_gene: .
CDR3aa: CASSLSRDLGYTF
CDR3nt: TGCGCCAGCAGCTTGTCCAGGGACCTGGGCTACACCTTC

j_gene: TRBJ2-7
abundance: .
v_gene: TRBV20-1
d_gene: TRBD1
CDR3aa: CRARTWDRSYEQYF
CDR3nt: TGCAGAGCTAGAACCTGGGACAGGTCCTACGAGCAGTACTTC

j_gene: TRBJ2-2
abundance: many
v_gene: TRBV7-2
d_gene: TRBD2
CDR3aa: CASSQRSGDTGELFF
CDR3nt: TGTGCCAGCAGCCAACGTAGCGGGGACACCGGGGAGCTGTTTTTT

j_gene: TRBJ1-2
abundance: few
v_gene: TRBV6-2/TRBV6-3
d_gene: .
CDR3aa: CASRSTGTHYGYTF
CDR3nt: TGTGCCAGCAGGTCAACCGGGACTCATTATGGCTACACCTTC

j_gene: TRBJ2-7
abundance: few
v_gene: TRBV5-1
d_gene: .
CDR3aa: CASSSDFYEQYF
CDR3nt: TGCGCCAGCAGCTCCGACTTTTACGAGCAGTACTTC

j_gene: TRBJ1-6
abundance: .
v_gene: TRBV7-6
d_gene: .
CDR3aa: CASSFSQSNSPLHF
CDR3nt: TGTGCCAGCAGCTTCAGTCAGTCCAATTCACCCCTCCACTTT

j_gene: TRBJ2-2
abundance: few
v_gene: TRBV20-1
d_gene: .
CDR3aa: CSAQGHTGELFF
CDR3nt: TGCAGTGCCCAGGGGCACACCGGGGAGCTGTTTTTT

j_gene: TRBJ2-3
abundance: .
v_gene: TRBV3-2
d_gene: .
CDR3aa: CASSPHCYTGAFTDTQYF
CDR3nt: TGTGCCAGCAGTCCACACTGTTATACAGGGGCTTTCACAGATACGCAGTATTTT

j_gene: TRBJ1-1
abundance: .
v_gene: TRBV3-1
d_gene: TRBD1
CDR3aa: CASGPLYRGPRGTEAFF
CDR3nt: TGTGCCAGCGGACCGCTTTACAGGGGGCCGAGAGGGACTGAAGCTTTCTTT

j_gene: TRBJ1-4
abundance: .
v_gene: TRBV5-1
d_gene: .
CDR3aa: CASSLGFATNEKLFF
CDR3nt: TGCGCCAGCAGCTTGGGGTTTGCAACTAATGAAAAACTGTTTTTT

j_gene: TRBJ2-2
abundance: many
v_gene: TRBV24-1
d_gene: .
CDR3aa: CATSDYQGNTGELFF
CDR3nt: TGTGCCACCAGTGATTACCAGGGGAACACCGGGGAGCTGTTTTTT

j_gene: TRBJ2-5
abundance: few
v_gene: TRBV3-1
d_gene: TRBD2
CDR3aa: CASSQIRLAGVQETQYF
CDR3nt: TGTGCCAGCAGCCAAATAAGACTAGCGGGGGTTCAAGAGACCCAGTACTTC

j_gene: TRBJ1-5
abundance: many
v_gene: TRBV20-1
d_gene: .
CDR3aa: CSAQDRSHQPQHF
CDR3nt: TGCAGTGCTCAAGACAGGTCACATCAGCCCCAGCATTTT

j_gene: TRBJ1-1
abundance: .
v_gene: TRBV10-3
d_gene: TRBD1
CDR3aa: CAIRQGQGSGAFF
CDR3nt: TGTGCCATCAGACAGGGACAGGGATCTGGAGCTTTCTTT

j_gene: TRBJ1-2
abundance: .
v_gene: TRBV28
d_gene: TRBD1
CDR3aa: CASRPGQEAYGYTF
CDR3nt: TGTGCCAGCAGGCCGGGACAGGAGGCCTATGGCTACACCTTC

j_gene: TRBJ1-3
abundance: many
v_gene: TRBV4-3
d_gene: .
CDR3aa: CASSQASSPVPRNTIYF
CDR3nt: TGCGCCAGCAGCCAAGCTTCATCCCCAGTTCCCCGAAACACCATATATTTT

j_gene: TRBJ1-5
abundance: .
v_gene: TRBV20-1
d_gene: .
CDR3aa: CSARSGGAQHF
CDR3nt: TGCAGTGCTAGATCCGGGGGAGCCCAGCATTTT

j_gene: TRBJ1-2
abundance: .
v_gene: TRBV20-1
d_gene: .
CDR3aa: CSARSPGGRGYTF
CDR3nt: TGCAGTGCTAGATCGCCGGGGGGAAGAGGCTACACCTTC